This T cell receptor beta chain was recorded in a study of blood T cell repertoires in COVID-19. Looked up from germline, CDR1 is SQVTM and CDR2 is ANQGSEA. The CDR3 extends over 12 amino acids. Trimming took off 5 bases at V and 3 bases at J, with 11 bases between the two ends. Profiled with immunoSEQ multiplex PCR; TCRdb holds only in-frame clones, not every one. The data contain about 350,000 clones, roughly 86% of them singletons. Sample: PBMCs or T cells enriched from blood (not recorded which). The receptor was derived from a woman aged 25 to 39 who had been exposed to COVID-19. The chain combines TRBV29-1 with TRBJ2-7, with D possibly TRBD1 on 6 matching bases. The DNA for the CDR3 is TGCAGCGTTCTGACAGGCGACTACGAGCAGTACTTC. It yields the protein CSVLTGDYEQYF.